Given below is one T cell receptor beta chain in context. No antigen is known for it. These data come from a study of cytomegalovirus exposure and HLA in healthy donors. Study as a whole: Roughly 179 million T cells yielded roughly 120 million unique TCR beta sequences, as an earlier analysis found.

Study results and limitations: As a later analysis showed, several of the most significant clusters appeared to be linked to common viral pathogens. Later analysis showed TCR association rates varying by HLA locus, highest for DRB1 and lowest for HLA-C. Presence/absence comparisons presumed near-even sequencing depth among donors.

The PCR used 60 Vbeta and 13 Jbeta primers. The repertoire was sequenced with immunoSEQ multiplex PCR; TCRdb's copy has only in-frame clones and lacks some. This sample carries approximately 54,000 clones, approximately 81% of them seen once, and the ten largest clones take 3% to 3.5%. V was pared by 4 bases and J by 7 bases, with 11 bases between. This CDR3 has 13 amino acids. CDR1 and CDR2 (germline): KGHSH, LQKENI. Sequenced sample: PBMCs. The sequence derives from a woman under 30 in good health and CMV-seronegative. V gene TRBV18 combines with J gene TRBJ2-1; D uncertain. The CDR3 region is CASSRLDQNEQFF. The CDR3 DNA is TGTGCCAGCTCACGGCTAGATCAGAATGAGCAGTTCTTC.